This TCR beta chain was retrieved from a study of cytomegalovirus exposure and HLA in healthy donors. This clone was seen only once. Both 60 Vbeta primers and 13 Jbeta primers went into the PCR. The repertoire was sequenced with immunoSEQ multiplex PCR; TCRdb's copy has only in-frame clones and lacks some. The table has 120,000 to 150,000 clones, almost 80% seen once. Trimming stripped 7 bases from V and 4 bases from J, with 19 bases between. This CDR3 has 15 amino acids. Per germline, CDR1 WNHNN and CDR2 SYGVQD (reference sequence). Sequencing was carried out using PBMCs. The J gene is TRBJ1-1, the V gene TRBV10-1, with D perhaps TRBD1 (6 bases). This clonotype originated in a woman aged 40-49 years in good health and CMV-seropositive. CDR3 residues: CASTTYTGSGTEAFF. In DNA, the CDR3 is TGCGCCAGCACCACTTATACAGGGTCGGGCACTGAAGCTTTCTTT.